Listed here are 2 T cell receptor beta chains from one sample, sequenced in a study of molecular identifiers for immune sequencing clone quantification. TCRdb independently ran MiXCR on the PCR reads; one entry per CDR3 protein. The sample holds 460,000 or so distinct CDR3 sequences, 20% to 25% seen once. What was sequenced was naive CD8+ T cells from blood, with Jurkat cell RNA spiked in. The subset denotes: FACS-sorted CD8+CD4-CCR7+CD45RA+ naive T cells. Receptors were obtained from a human donor in good health. Some libraries in this study had Jurkat cell RNA spiked in.

This chain connects TRBV19 to TRBJ1-1; no reliable D call. Per germline, CDR1 LNHDA and CDR2 SQIVND (reference sequence). V lost 2 bases, J lost 0 bases, and 4 bases lay in between. The CDR3 is 13 residues long. The CDR3 protein is CASSIMMNTEAFF. CDR3 bases: TGTGCCAGTAGTATAATGATGAACACTGAAGCTTTCTTT.

This clonotype appeared a few times. V is TRBV7-9 and J is TRBJ2-7; a possible D gene is TRBD1 (6 bases). Trimming shortened V by 1 base and J by 2 bases, and 12 bases separated the two germline ends. The CDR3 covers 15 residues. Germline V lookup: CDR1 SEHNR, CDR2 FQNEAQ (reference sequence). CDR3 sequence reads: CASSLGAGVTYEQYF. The CDR3 nucleotides are TGTGCCAGCAGCTTAGGAGCAGGGGTCACCTACGAGCAGTACTTC.